This T cell receptor (beta chain) was profiled in a study of blood T cell repertoires in COVID-19. Study overall: Sites in the United States, Italy and Spain provided acute and convalescent COVID-19 samples.

Per the authors' pipeline: Amplified reference gene primers provided the basis for estimating nucleated cell counts. This table comes from immunoSEQ multiplex PCR, and its TCRdb copy is limited to in-frame clones, with some not included. V, J and clone size reflect that table, while D and trimming were determined from the DNA. The repertoire holds about 230,000 clones, with approximately 89% as singletons. Participants were aged roughly 18 to 90 years from around 24 US areas. V was clipped by 1 base and J by 7 bases, with 13 bases between them. Germline lookup yields CDR1 LNHNV and CDR2 YYDKDF (reference sequence). This CDR3 comprises 14 residues.

The clonotype originates from a woman aged 40 to 50 with acute COVID-19. V and J are TRBV15 and TRBJ1-1; D is undetermined. The specimen was PBMCs or T cells enriched from blood (not recorded which). CDR3 DNA sequence: TGTGCCACCAGCAGAGTACGGAGTTCGGGTGAAGCTTTCTTT. This gives the protein CATSRVRSSGEAFF.